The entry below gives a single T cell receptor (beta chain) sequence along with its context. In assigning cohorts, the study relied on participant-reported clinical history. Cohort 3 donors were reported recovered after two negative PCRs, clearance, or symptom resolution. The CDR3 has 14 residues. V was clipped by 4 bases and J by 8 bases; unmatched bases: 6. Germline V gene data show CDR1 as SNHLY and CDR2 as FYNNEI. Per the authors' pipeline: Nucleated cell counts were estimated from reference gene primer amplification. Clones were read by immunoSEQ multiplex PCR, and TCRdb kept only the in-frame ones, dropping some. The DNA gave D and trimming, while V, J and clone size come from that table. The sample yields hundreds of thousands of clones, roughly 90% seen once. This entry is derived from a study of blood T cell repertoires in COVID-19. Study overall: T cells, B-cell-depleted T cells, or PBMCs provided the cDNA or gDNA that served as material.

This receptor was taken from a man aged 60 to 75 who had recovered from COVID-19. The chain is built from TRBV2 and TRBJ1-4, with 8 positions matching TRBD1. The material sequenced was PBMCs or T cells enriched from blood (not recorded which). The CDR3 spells CASSGQGAGEKLFF. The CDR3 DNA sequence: TGTGCCAGCAGTGGGCAGGGGGCGGGCGAAAAACTGTTTTTT.